A selection of T cell receptor beta chains follows, all from one sample in a study of cytomegalovirus exposure and HLA in healthy donors. Here immunoSEQ multiplex PCR was the method, and the copy in TCRdb shows in-frame clones only, minus some. The top ten hold 2% to 3% of the sample, which has about 97,000 clones, 70% to 90% seen once. The sample consisted of PBMCs. The receptors come from a man in his forties in good health and CMV-seronegative. Both conserved end residues are part of each CDR3. A D gene is named only where the DNA matches it firmly. Rows give clone size only sometimes, using once, few, many, or a class for an expanded clone.

clone_size j_call d_call v_call cdr3_nt cdr3_aa
few TRBJ2-7 TRBD1 TRBV18 TGTGCCAGCTCACCCTTGGGACAGCCTTTAGAGGGGGCACCGACCTACGAGCAGTACTTC CASSPLGQPLEGAPTYEQYF
. TRBJ2-7 . TRBV9 TGTGCCAGCAGCCCCCGACAGACACGCACGTGGGAGCAGTACTTC CASSPRQTRTWEQYF
few TRBJ2-7 . TRBV5-6 TGTGCCAGCAGCCATTTTAGCTCCTACGAGCAGTACTTC CASSHFSSYEQYF
. TRBJ1-1 . TRBV2 TGTGCCAGCAGTGAATACAGCCCCACTGAAGCTTTCTTT CASSEYSPTEAFF
. TRBJ2-5 TRBD2 TRBV16 TGTGCCAGCAGCCATTCCAGCGGGGGGGCCCTCCAAGAGACCCAGTACTTC CASSHSSGGALQETQYF
. TRBJ2-3 . TRBV7-2 TGTGCCAGCGGTAGGCAGGGCTCATCAGATACGCAGTATTTT CASGRQGSSDTQYF
. TRBJ2-3 TRBD1 TRBV5-4 TGTGCCAGCAGCGCGAACAGGGGCCCCAGCACAGATACGCAGTATTTT CASSANRGPSTDTQYF
. TRBJ1-1 . TRBV21-1 TGTGCCAGCAGCGGACAGGGGGCGATTGAAACGGCTGAAGCTTTCTTT CASSGQGAIETAEAFF
. TRBJ2-1 . TRBV2 TGTGCCAGCTCCGGGGGACCCTACAATGAGCAGTTCTTC CASSGGPYNEQFF
. TRBJ1-2 TRBD1 TRBV25-1 TGTGCCAGCAGTGAATCTAGGACAGGGGGGGTCTATGGCTACACCTTC CASSESRTGGVYGYTF
few TRBJ2-3 TRBD2 TRBV6-5 TGTGCCAGCAAAGGACTAGCGGAATCAGATACGCAGTATTTT CASKGLAESDTQYF
. TRBJ2-7 TRBD2 TRBV2 TGTGCCAAGCGGGGGGGCCGATCCTACGAGCAGTACTTC CAKRGGRSYEQYF
. TRBJ2-7 . TRBV30 TGTGCCTGGAGTCCGGGTTATCTCACCTACGAGCAGTACTTC CAWSPGYLTYEQYF
. TRBJ2-7 . TRBV7-8 TGTGCCAGCAGCTTAGCGGGAGGAGATTACGAGCAGTACTTC CASSLAGGDYEQYF
. TRBJ2-7 TRBD1 TRBV19 TGTGCCAGTTACAGGGGAAGAGTGCAGTACTTC CASYRGRVQYF
once TRBJ1-2 . TRBV7-9 TGTGCCAGCAGCTTAGCAGTACCCGTAGATGGCTACACCTTC CASSLAVPVDGYTF
. TRBJ2-1 TRBD1 TRBV5-4 TGTGCCAGCAGCGCGGGACAGGCCCCCCACAATGAGCAGTTCTTC CASSAGQAPHNEQFF
few TRBJ2-6 . TRBV19 TGTGCCAGTCTTAACAGCCTCTTGGGGGCCAACGTCCTGACTTTC CASLNSLLGANVLTF
. TRBJ1-5 TRBD1 TRBV2 TGTGCCAGCAGTGAGGGACAGGGATATCAGCCCCAGCATTTT CASSEGQGYQPQHF
. TRBJ2-7 TRBD2 TRBV9 TGTGCCAGCAGCGTAGCTAGCGGGGGGTCCTCCTACGAGCAGTACTTC CASSVASGGSSYEQYF
. TRBJ1-6 . TRBV15 TGTGCCACCAGCAGAGACTTGGAGGCCGGTTTTAATTCACCCCTCCACTTT CATSRDLEAGFNSPLHF
. TRBJ2-5 TRBD2 TRBV7-2 TGTGCCAGCAGCCCACGCTCGGGACTAGCGGGGGCAGAGACCCAGTACTTC CASSPRSGLAGAETQYF
. TRBJ2-7 TRBD1 TRBV2 TGTGCCAGCGGAAGGACAGGAGTCTACGAGCAGTACTTC CASGRTGVYEQYF
. TRBJ1-1 TRBD1 TRBV7-2 TGTGCCAGCAGCTTAGCTTGGGGACAGGGCTCTGAAGCTTTCTTT CASSLAWGQGSEAFF
. TRBJ2-3 TRBD2 TRBV18 TGTGCCAGCTCACCACCGAGCGGGGGGGCTTCAGATACGCAGTATTTT CASSPPSGGASDTQYF
. TRBJ2-5 . TRBV19 TGTGCCAGTAGTATAGTAGTGTGGGAGACCCAGTACTTC CASSIVVWETQYF
. TRBJ2-3 TRBD2 TRBV6-5 TGTGCCAGCAGATCTACTAGCGGGGGGGATACGCAGTATTTT CASRSTSGGDTQYF
. TRBJ2-7 . TRBV30 TGTGCCTGGAGTTCGGCAGGGTTCTCCGAGCAGTACTTC CAWSSAGFSEQYF
. TRBJ1-4 . TRBV19 TGTGCCACCGAGAAGGGAGGGTCAGAAAAACTGTTTTTT CATEKGGSEKLFF
. TRBJ2-1 . TRBV6-4 TGTGCCAGCAGTGACGATTCGGCAGGCTACAATGAGCAGTTCTTC CASSDDSAGYNEQFF
. TRBJ1-2 . TRBV4-1 TGCGCCAGCAGCCTCCCCGGAGGGGCCATGATTGGCTACACCTTC CASSLPGGAMIGYTF
. TRBJ2-3 . TRBV20-1 TGCAGTGCTAGTCCGGTGGATACGCAGTATTTT CSASPVDTQYF
few TRBJ1-4 . TRBV20-1 TGCAGTGCTTCAGATGGTGAAAAACTGTTTTTT CSASDGEKLFF
. TRBJ2-1 TRBD2 TRBV7-2 TGTGCCAGCAGCCGCTACGCTGGCGGGGGGGCAGGAAATGAGCAGTTCTTC CASSRYAGGGAGNEQFF
. TRBJ2-7 TRBD1 TRBV11-2 TGTGCCAGCAGCTTAGACTCCGGGACAGCATACGAGCAGTACTTC CASSLDSGTAYEQYF
. TRBJ2-5 . TRBV10-3 TGTGCCATCAGTGAGGGCCGTGCCCAAGAGACCCAGTACTTC CAISEGRAQETQYF
. TRBJ2-5 . TRBV5-1 TGCGCCAGCAGCCGGGGGGCCTTAGAGACCCAGTACTTC CASSRGALETQYF
. TRBJ1-1 TRBD1 TRBV6-5 TGTGCCAGCAGTTACTCGAGGGACAGGAACACTGAAGCTTTCTTT CASSYSRDRNTEAFF
. TRBJ1-5 . TRBV27 TGTGCCAGCAGTTTTCTAGGAAGTAAGGGCAATCAGCCCCAGCATTTT CASSFLGSKGNQPQHF
. TRBJ2-3 TRBD2 TRBV7-8 TGTGCCAGCAGCTGGGGGGCTAGCGGGTCGGATACGCAGTATTTT CASSWGASGSDTQYF
. TRBJ2-2 . TRBV19 TGTGCCAGTAGTCTCACCGGGGAGCTGTTTTTT CASSLTGELFF
. TRBJ2-3 . TRBV7-3 TGTGCCAGCAATAAAAACGTTGCAGGCGCAGATACGCAGTATTTT CASNKNVAGADTQYF
. TRBJ2-3 TRBD2 TRBV7-2 TGTGCCAGCAGCTTAGCCCATCTAGCGGGGGGGTTAACAGATACGCAGTATTTT CASSLAHLAGGLTDTQYF
. TRBJ2-5 . TRBV6-4 TGTGCCAGCAGTGACTCGGGGGGTACCGTAGAGACCCAGTACTTC CASSDSGGTVETQYF
. TRBJ2-2 TRBD2 TRBV7-9 TGTGCCAGCAGCTCGAGCGGGGGGGCCTCCGGGGAGCTGTTTTTT CASSSSGGASGELFF
. TRBJ2-3 TRBD2 TRBV7-8 TGTGCCAGCAGCATGAGCGGGGGACACACAGATACGCAGTATTTT CASSMSGGHTDTQYF
. TRBJ1-6 . TRBV6-4 TGTGCCAGCAGGAACACAGGGCGAGAGTCACCCCTCCACTTT CASRNTGRESPLHF
. TRBJ2-1 . TRBV14 TGTGCCAGCAGCCGTCTCAGGGGGGCCGGTGAGCAGTTCTTC CASSRLRGAGEQFF
. TRBJ1-1 . TRBV2 TGTGCCAGCAGTGAAGGTGGGTCGACGGGCACTGAAGCTTTCTTT CASSEGGSTGTEAFF
. TRBJ2-3 . TRBV6-1 TGTGCCAGCCGGAACAGGGACACAGATACGCAGTATTTT CASRNRDTDTQYF
. TRBJ2-1 . TRBV12-2 TGTGCAAGTCGCTCGACAGGGGAACCTTACAATGAGCGGTTCTTC CASRSTGEPYNERFF
. TRBJ1-1 . TRBV25-1 TGTGCCAGCAGTGACGACGGCGACGGGATCAACACTGAAGCTTTCTTT CASSDDGDGINTEAFF
once TRBJ1-5 . TRBV2 TGTGCCAGCAGTCAACAGGGTTACAATCAGCCCCAGCATTTT CASSQQGYNQPQHF